This TCR beta chain was identified in a study of neoadjuvant nivolumab and ipilimumab in lung cancer. To note about this clone: Its cognate antigen is unknown.

Measured with immunoSEQ multiplex PCR; TCRdb has only the in-frame clones, and not every one. Of 45,000 to 55,000 clones in the sample, about 89% were seen once. After removal of 4 bases from V and 1 base from J, the junction contained 9 bases not matched to a gene. The germline CDR1 and CDR2 sequences are SGHNT and YYREEE (reference sequence). The CDR3 has 18 amino acids. Study-level findings and limits: From pretherapy to surgery, tumor richness and clonality rose with dual therapy. Blood richness before therapy tracked richness in tumors resected after neoadjuvant therapy.

The genes are TRBV5-4 and TRBJ2-3, with 13 bases matching TRBD2. This TCR was sampled from an adult with non-small cell lung cancer. Some clones in this sample may be carry-over from other donors' samples. Here the sequenced sample was blood, taken before neoadjuvant nivolumab, alone or with ipilimumab. CDR3 nucleotide sequence: TGTGCCAGCAGCCAGGGACTAGCGGGACTGGGCGGCACAGATACGCAGTATTTT. Amino acid sequence: CASSQGLAGLGGTDTQYF. Filled out from reference TRBV5-4 and TRBJ2-3, the complete variable domain reads ETGVTQSPTHLIKTRGQQVTLRCSSQSGHNTVSWYQQALGQGPQFIFQYYREEENGRGNFPPRFSGLQFPNYSSELNVNALELDDSALYLCASSQGLAGLGGTDTQYFGPGTRLTVL.